The 5 T cell receptor beta chains in this list originate from one sample, sequenced in a study of tissue T cells after allogeneic stem cell transplantation. Described time point: mouse harvest day 14 after allogeneic transplant. Tail vein injection delivered 10^7 T-cell-depleted bone marrow cells and 10^6 splenic CD5+ T cells. TCRdb's table, derived via immunoSEQ multiplex PCR, lists solely in-frame clones and lacks some. Here the sample spans about 1,600 clones, about 48% being singletons. The sequencing input was spleen. The receptors were sampled from a female BALB/c mouse given C57BL/6 T cells with graft-versus-host disease after an allogeneic hematopoietic cell transplant.

This clone was seen just once. Mouse names are used for the genes. The part of the CDR3 DNA that was read is TGTGCCAGCAGTCCTGACAGGGCCAACACCGGGCAGCTCTAC. Amino acids: CASSPDRANTGQLY. The whole CDR3 reads CASSPDRANTGQLYF. The genes are TRBV26 and TRBJ2-2, with 7 bases aligning to TRBD1. The CDR3 is cut off 1 residue early in the read; its end comes from the germline J gene. Looked up from germline, CDR1 is KGHPV and CDR2 is FQNQEV (reference sequence). V lost 4 bases and J lost 2; bases outside the gene matches: 4. The CDR3 consists of 15 residues.

This clone was seen once. Each gene name is a mouse one. The observed sequence ends 1 residue before the CDR3 terminus, with the missing tail filled in from the germline J gene. The chain recombines TRBV19 with TRBJ1-2, with 7 bases fitting TRBD1. Trimming removed 6 bases from V and 3 bases from J; junction bases left unmatched: 5. The germline V gene encodes CDR1 FNHDT and CDR2 SITEND (reference sequence). The CDR3 covers 13 residues. The covered CDR3 bases are TGTGCCAGCATCAACAGGGGCGACTCCGACTACACC. Translating it yields CASINRGDSDYT. The CDR3 in full is CASINRGDSDYTF.

Turning to this clone: The gene names here belong to mouse. The CDR3 end is not reached by the read, which stops 1 residue before it; the germline J gene fills it in. V usage is TRBV4 and J usage is TRBJ2-2, with D possibly matching TRBD1 (5 bases). The germline V gene encodes CDR1 LGHDT and CDR2 YNNKQL (reference sequence). The CDR3 runs 14 residues. With 5 bases removed from V and 4 bases from J, the gap between germline ends came to 11 bases. The CDR3 is CASSPQGGTGQLYF. The DNA read from the CDR3 is TGTGCCAGCAGCCCTCAGGGAGGCACCGGGCAGCTCTAC.

This clone is medium-sized (0.01 to 0.1%) in the sample. The gene names given are mouse names. The CDR3 region is CASGWDRGGEQYF. Incomplete CDR3 DNA: TGTGCCAGCGGTTGGGACAGGGGGGGTGAACAGTAC. The J gene is TRBJ2-7, the V gene TRBV13-2; TRBD1 matches 11 bases. The read comes to an end 1 residue before the CDR3 does, leaving the germline J gene to fill in the end. There are 13 residues in the CDR3. The V segment lost 4 bases and the J segment 6 bases; nucleotides outside the gene matches: 3. Germline CDR1 reads NNHNN; CDR2 reads SYGAGS (reference sequence).

About this clone itself: Gene names are the mouse ones. The CDR3 is cut off 1 residue early in the read; its end comes from the germline J gene. The rearrangement links TRBV31 to TRBJ2-4, with D tentatively TRBD1 (7 bases). Germline CDR1 is GKSSPN and CDR2 is SITVG. The CDR3 totals 14 residues. Trimming took 0 bases from V and 0 from J, leaving 7 bases between them. CDR3 in amino acids: CAWSLGGSQNTLYF. CDR3 DNA (partial): TGTGCCTGGAGTCTAGGGGGCAGTCAAAACACCTTGTAC.